The next 19 T cell receptor beta chains were all read from a single sample in a study of siplizumab effects on memory and regulatory T cells. Libraries were prepared by immunoSEQ multiplex PCR; TCRdb keeps only in-frame clonotypes and omits some of them. The sample has fewer than 80,000 clones, roughly 93% seen once. The source material was CD8+ T cells sorted from blood. The receptors stem from a human donor in good health.

This chain joins TRBV28 and TRBJ2-2; D call uncertain. V lost 6 bases, J lost 2 bases, and 13 bases lay in between. Germline CDR1 reads MDHEN; CDR2 reads SYDVKM. There are 15 residues in the CDR3. The CDR3 is CASSYRIGNTGELFF. CDR3 in DNA: TGTGCCAGCAGCTACCGTATCGGAAACACCGGGGAGCTGTTTTTT.

The chain joins TRBV19 to TRBJ1-2; no clear D gene. This CDR3 spans 13 amino acids. CDR1 LNHDA and CDR2 SQIVND come from the germline V gene (reference sequence). Trimming took off 7 bases at V and 8 bases at J, with 17 bases between the two ends. The CDR3 DNA follows: TGTGCCAGTACCGCAACGGGAGGTGACGGCTACACCTTC. It is translated as CASTATGGDGYTF. The entire variable domain, with the rest obtained from reference TRBV19 and TRBJ1-2, is as follows: DGGITQSPKYLFRKEGQNVTLSCEQNLNHDAMYWYRQDPGQGLRLIYYSQIVNDFQKGDIAEGYSVSREKKESFPLTVTSAQKNPTAFYLCASTATGGDGYTFGSGTRLTVV.

This clone was recorded only once. CDR3 protein: CASSMTGVGTEAFF. In DNA, the CDR3 is TGTGCCAGCAGTATGACAGGGGTAGGGACTGAAGCTTTCTTT. The chain has TRBV27 and TRBJ1-1; 8 bases align to TRBD1. Trimming removed 5 bases from V and 5 bases from J; junction bases left unmatched: 7. The CDR3 length is 14 residues. Germline CDR1 reads MNHEY; CDR2 reads SMNVEV (reference sequence).

J is TRBJ2-3 and V is TRBV10-3, with 8 bases fitting TRBD2. The CDR3 is 15 amino acids. Trimming removed 4 bases from V and 2 bases from J; junction bases left unmatched: 5. Germline assignment: CDR1 ENHRY and CDR2 SYGVKD. CDR3 sequence reads: CAISVPAGDTDTQYF. For the CDR3, the DNA is TGTGCCATCAGTGTCCCAGCGGGGGACACAGATACGCAGTATTTT.

The CDR3 here is CASLIAGGAYNEQFF. The CDR3 bases are TGTGCCAGCCTAATCGCGGGGGGCGCCTACAATGAGCAGTTCTTC. The chain has TRBV2 and TRBJ2-1; 8 nucleotides align to TRBD2. Germline lookup yields CDR1 SNHLY and CDR2 FYNNEI. There are 15 residues in the CDR3. After removal of 8 bases from V and 2 bases from J, the junction contained 8 bases not matched to a gene.

This chain uses TRBV27 with TRBJ1-2; TRBD1 agrees at 12 bases. V was pared by 6 bases and J by 5 bases, with 7 bases of the junction left unmatched. The CDR3 has 15 amino acids. The V gene's germline CDR1 is MNHEY and CDR2 SMNVEV (reference sequence). The chain's CDR3 is CASRPGQGAWYGYTF. The CDR3 region has the DNA TGTGCCAGCAGACCGGGACAGGGGGCCTGGTATGGCTACACCTTC.

The chain has TRBV5-6 and TRBJ1-2; no clear D gene. The germline V and J ends were trimmed by 0 bases and 0 bases, with 3 bases remaining between them. Germline V gives CDR1 SGHDT, CDR2 YYEEEE. The CDR3 extends over 13 amino acids. The CDR3 DNA sequence: TGTGCCAGCAGCTTGGCTGCTAACTATGGCTACACCTTC. Amino acid sequence: CASSLAANYGYTF.

The chain employs TRBV4-3 and TRBJ2-7; D possibly corresponds to TRBD2 (7 bases). Per the germline V gene, CDR1 is LGHNA and CDR2 is YSLEER. Trimming removed 3 bases from V and 2 bases from J, with 14 bases in between. This CDR3 region has 15 residues. This CDR3 is CASSQGRGATYEQYF. The CDR3 region has the DNA TGCGCCAGCAGCCAGGGTCGGGGGGCCACCTACGAGCAGTACTTC.

V gene TRBV5-6 combines with J gene TRBJ1-5; D gene ambiguous. The V gene lost 0 bases and the J gene lost 5 bases, with 3 bases spanning the gap. Germline lookup yields CDR1 SGHDT and CDR2 YYEEEE. There are 12 residues in the CDR3. The CDR3 DNA reads TGTGCCAGCAGCTTGGGTGATCAGCCCCAGCATTTT. It translates to CASSLGDQPQHF. The full variable domain, rest sourced from reference TRBV5-6 and TRBJ1-5, is DAGVTQSPTHLIKTRGQQVTLRCSPKSGHDTVSWYQQALGQGPQFIFQYYEEEERQRGNFPDRFSGHQFPNYSSELNVNALLLGDSALYLCASSLGDQPQHFGDGTRLSIL.

The chain employs TRBV2 and TRBJ2-3; the match to TRBD2 covers 8 bases. The CDR3 has 17 amino acids. Unmatched junction bases numbered 9, after V lost 2 bases and J lost 2 bases. Per germline, CDR1 SNHLY and CDR2 FYNNEI. CDR3: CASSERGVAGFTDTQYF. For the CDR3, the DNA is TGTGCCAGCAGTGAAAGGGGGGTAGCGGGGTTCACAGATACGCAGTATTTT.

The chain links TRBV27 to TRBJ2-3; 9 nucleotides line up with TRBD1. The CDR3 totals 13 residues. After removal of 6 bases from V and 4 bases from J, the junction contained 2 bases not matched to a gene. The germline V gene has CDR1 MNHEY and CDR2 SMNVEV (reference sequence). The CDR3, as DNA: TGTGCCAGCAGGACAGGGGGATCAGATACGCAGTATTTT. Translating it yields CASRTGGSDTQYF.

As regards this clone: Other DNA sequences within the sample encode an identical CDR3. The chain employs TRBV18 and TRBJ1-1; no reliable D call. The V and J ends lost 0 bases and 5 bases respectively, with 4 bases between them. Germline V CDR1 and CDR2: KGHSH, LQKENI. The CDR3 sequence is 12 residues long. CDR3 residues: CASSPPGTEAFF. The CDR3 DNA follows: TGTGCCAGCTCACCACCGGGAACTGAAGCTTTCTTT.

The chain has TRBV9 and TRBJ2-7, with 7 bases fitting TRBD1. With 3 bases clipped from V and 7 bases from J, the junction kept 4 bases outside the gene matches. Germline assignment: CDR1 SGDLS and CDR2 YYNGEE. This CDR3 contains 12 residues. CDR3 DNA: TGTGCCAGCAGCGGAAACAGGGGAGAGCAGTACTTC. This translates into CASSGNRGEQYF.

This chain uses TRBV4-1 with TRBJ2-5, with 10 positions matching TRBD2. This CDR3 has 17 residues. Germline loops: CDR1 MGHRA, CDR2 YSYEKL. J lost 7 bases, V lost 0 bases, and 11 bases had no gene match. CDR3: CASSQEGSGGAGGTQYF. The DNA of the CDR3 is TGCGCCAGCAGCCAAGAGGGGAGCGGGGGGGCCGGTGGGACCCAGTACTTC.

The rearrangement links TRBV19 to TRBJ1-5; D is unclear. The germline V and J ends were trimmed by 3 bases and 6 bases, with 6 bases remaining between them. The CDR3 spans 12 residues. Germline V CDR1 and CDR2: LNHDA, SQIVND (reference sequence). This CDR3 reads CASSITVQPQHF. CDR3 DNA sequence: TGTGCCAGTAGTATCACGGTTCAGCCCCAGCATTTT.

The chain couples TRBV27 to TRBJ2-6; a weak D match, TRBD2 (6 bases). This CDR3 has 15 amino acids. CDR1 and CDR2 from the germline V gene are MNHEY and SMNVEV (reference sequence). V was trimmed by 3 bases and J by 1 base, leaving 7 bases between them. The CDR3 spells CASSFGGSGANVLTF. In DNA form, the CDR3 reads TGTGCCAGCAGTTTTGGGGGGTCTGGGGCCAACGTCCTGACTTTC.

The DNA of the CDR3 is TGTGCCAGCAGCCAAGATAGGGGGGAGGAGACCCAGTACTTC. This codes for CASSQDRGEETQYF. The chain employs TRBV4-2 and TRBJ2-5, with D tentatively TRBD1 or TRBD2 (6 bases each). The germline CDR1 and CDR2 sequences are LGHNA and YNFKEQ. There are 14 residues in the CDR3. V was pared by 0 bases and J by 5 bases, with 10 bases between.

The rearrangement joins TRBV7-9 to TRBJ1-2, with no clear D. V was trimmed by 0 bases and J by 4 bases, leaving 12 bases between them. Germline-derived CDR1 and CDR2 are SEHNR and FQNEAQ (reference sequence). This CDR3 has 15 amino acids. For the CDR3, the DNA is TGTGCCAGCAGCTTAGCTGTAGGGTTAAGCTATGGCTACACCTTC. Translation: CASSLAVGLSYGYTF.

The chain is built from TRBV6-1 and TRBJ2-1; weak D call: TRBD2 (7 bases). Trimming stripped 2 bases from V and 9 bases from J, with 14 bases between. Germline CDR1 reads MNHNS; CDR2 reads SASEGT. The length of the CDR3 is 14 residues. CDR3 in DNA: TGTGCCAGCAGTGAACTGGGGGGGCCGGGTGAGCAGTTCTTC. This codes for CASSELGGPGEQFF.